Sequencing of this T cell receptor beta chain was carried out in a study of blood T cell repertoires in COVID-19. Sequenced by immunoSEQ multiplex PCR; TCRdb stores in-frame clones only, minus some. The data hold 200,000 to 250,000 clones, with approximately 91% observed a single time. This CDR3 is built from 13 residues. With V trimmed by 4 bases and J by 5 bases, 1 base remained unmatched. Germline CDR1 and CDR2: LGHNA and YSLEER. The rearrangement uses TRBV4-3 and TRBJ1-4; the match to TRBD1 covers 7 bases. The source of this sequence is a woman between 55 and 75 years old with acute or convalescent COVID-19. Sequencing used peripheral blood. The CDR3 DNA reads as TGCGCCAGCAGCCGGGACAGAAATGAAAAACTGTTTTTT. Its protein is CASSRDRNEKLFF.